This TCR beta chain emerged from a study of OX40 agonist ivuxolimab in advanced cancers. Looked up from germline, CDR1 is PRHDT and CDR2 is FYEKMQ (reference sequence). The length of the CDR3 is 14 residues. Trimming removed 1 base at V and 2 bases at J, with 9 bases between. For this clone: What it binds is not known.

The data were produced by immunoSEQ multiplex PCR, yet TCRdb's version contains in-frame clones alone and is incomplete. The sample has fewer than 55,000 clones; about 86% are singletons. Study observations and caveats: Averaged across samples, CD8+ T cells carried more expanded clones than CD4+ did. Still undetermined is the antigen specificity of the expanded peripheral T cells.

Sample: CD4+ or CD8+ T cells sorted from blood, taken in a trial of the OX40 agonist ivuxolimab. The rearrangement joins TRBV13 to TRBJ2-7; possible D gene TRBD1, 5 bases. The clonotype comes from an adult with an advanced solid tumor such as melanoma, head and neck, liver or kidney cancer. The CDR3 DNA reads as TGTGCCAGCAGCTTAGAGGGGTCCCCCTACGAGCAGTACTTC. Translated: CASSLEGSPYEQYF.